These 5 T cell receptor beta chains were all obtained from the same sample, sequenced in a study of CD8+ T cells in alopecia areata. It was cDNA, reverse transcribed from extracted RNA, that served as the sequencing template. Measured with immunoSEQ multiplex PCR; TCRdb has only the in-frame clones, and not every one. The sample shows roughly 220,000 clones, under 40% of them seen only once. The treatment here: oral pan-JAK inhibitor, 5-10 mg twice daily. The sample consisted of CD4+ T cells sorted from blood, taken between weeks 30 and 35, from a patient treated with tofacitinib. The receptors here all came from a human donor with alopecia areata.

The chain carries TRBV11-3 and TRBJ2-5; D ambiguous. The germline CDR1 and CDR2 sequences are SGHNT and YENEEA. The CDR3 loop spans 14 amino acids. V gave up 4 bases and J gave up 9 bases, with 18 bases separating them. CDR3 coding DNA: TGTGCCAGCAGCTCCGAGCGAACGGCGGCGGCCCAGTACTTC. Translated, it gives CASSSERTAAAQYF.

This chain connects TRBV27 to TRBJ2-5; 9 nucleotides line up with TRBD1. Germline V lookup: CDR1 MNHEY, CDR2 SMNVEV (reference sequence). The CDR3 length is 14 residues. V lost 6 bases to trimming and J lost 4 bases; unmatched junction nucleotides: 6. The CDR3 bases are TGTGCCAGCAGATCACAGGGGGCTCGAGAGACCCAGTACTTC. Protein product: CASRSQGARETQYF.

On this clone: One base away lies a much larger clone, so this may be a sequencing read error. The CDR3 region is CASTTNYGYTF. The CDR3 DNA is TGTGCCAGCACGACTAACTATGGCTACACCTTC. The chain links TRBV2 to TRBJ1-2; no firm D call. Germline V gene lookup returns CDR1 SNHLY and CDR2 FYNNEI. V lost 7 bases and J 0 bases, leaving 3 bases between the germline ends. This CDR3 is 11 amino acids long.

This clone was detected only a few times. The rearrangement links TRBV6-1 to TRBJ2-2; no clear D gene. CDR3 size: 15 residues. The V and J ends lost 6 bases and 0 bases respectively, with 11 bases between them. Germline loops: CDR1 MNHNS, CDR2 SASEGT. The CDR3 protein is CASRPTVANTGELFF. In nucleotides, the CDR3 is TGTGCCAGCAGACCGACCGTCGCGAACACCGGGGAGCTGTTTTTT.

J is TRBJ2-7 and V is TRBV20-1, with D unresolved. Germline V lookup: CDR1 DFQATT, CDR2 SNEGSKA (reference sequence). This CDR3 is built from 11 residues. V gave up 5 bases and J gave up 3 bases, with 8 bases separating them. This chain's CDR3 is CSAQDGYEQYF. In DNA, the CDR3 is TGCAGTGCTCAGGACGGCTACGAGCAGTACTTC.